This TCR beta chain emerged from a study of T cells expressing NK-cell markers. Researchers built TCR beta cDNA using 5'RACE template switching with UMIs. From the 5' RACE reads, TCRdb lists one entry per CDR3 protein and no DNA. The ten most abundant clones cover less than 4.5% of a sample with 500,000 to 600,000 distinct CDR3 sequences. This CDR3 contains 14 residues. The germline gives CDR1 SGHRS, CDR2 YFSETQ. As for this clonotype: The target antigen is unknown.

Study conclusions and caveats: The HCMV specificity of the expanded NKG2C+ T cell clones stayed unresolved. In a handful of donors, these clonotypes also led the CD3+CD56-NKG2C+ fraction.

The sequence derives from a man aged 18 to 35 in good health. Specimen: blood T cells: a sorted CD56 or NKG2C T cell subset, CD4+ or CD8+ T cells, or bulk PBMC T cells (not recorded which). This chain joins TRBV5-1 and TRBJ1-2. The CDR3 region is CASKEQSIDYGYTF. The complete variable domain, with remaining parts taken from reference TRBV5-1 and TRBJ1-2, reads KAGVTQTPRYLIKTRGQQVTLSCSPISGHRSVSWYQQTPGQGLQFLFEYFSETQRNKGNFPGRFSGRQFSNSRSEMNVSTLELGDSALYLCASKEQSIDYGYTFGSGTRLTVV.